This T cell receptor beta chain was found in a study of cytomegalovirus exposure and HLA in healthy donors. Primers: 60 Vbeta forward and 13 Jbeta reverse. Profiling relied on immunoSEQ multiplex PCR, and the TCRdb table lists in-frame clones only, not all of them. In all, the sample yields some 120,000 clones. The V end lost 7 bases, the J end lost 7 bases, and 14 bases lay between the germline ends. Germline V lookup: CDR1 MDHEN, CDR2 SYDVKM. CDR3 length: 13 amino acids. The clonotype originates from a man aged 18 to 29 in good health and CMV-seronegative. Sequenced material: PBMCs. The chain employs TRBV28 and TRBJ1-5; D remains unclear. Here the CDR3 DNA reads TGTGCCAGCAAGATGGGAGGAGGGCAGCCCCAGCATTTT. Amino acids: CASKMGGGQPQHF.